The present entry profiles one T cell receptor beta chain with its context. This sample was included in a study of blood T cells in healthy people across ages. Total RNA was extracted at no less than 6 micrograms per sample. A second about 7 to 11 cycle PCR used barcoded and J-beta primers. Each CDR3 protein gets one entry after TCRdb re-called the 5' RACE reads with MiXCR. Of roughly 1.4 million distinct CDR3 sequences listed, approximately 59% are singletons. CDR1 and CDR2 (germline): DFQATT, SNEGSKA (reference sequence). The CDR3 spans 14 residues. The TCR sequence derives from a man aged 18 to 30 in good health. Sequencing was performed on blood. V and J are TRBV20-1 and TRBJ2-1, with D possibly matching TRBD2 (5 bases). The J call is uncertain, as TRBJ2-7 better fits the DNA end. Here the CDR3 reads CSARTMGDYNEQYF. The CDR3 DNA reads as TGCAGTGCTCGGACGATGGGAGACTACAATGAGCAGTACTTC.